These T cell receptor beta chains were read from a single sample in a study of OX40 agonist ivuxolimab in advanced cancers. Method: immunoSEQ multiplex PCR; TCRdb's copy keeps in-frame clones and lacks some. The data show 56,000 or so clones, over 80% seen once. The material was CD4+ or CD8+ T cells sorted from blood, obtained in a trial of the OX40 agonist ivuxolimab. Source of these receptors: an adult with an advanced solid tumor such as melanoma, head and neck, liver or kidney cancer. CDR3s include the opening cysteine and the closing phenylalanine or tryptophan. Each record gives: J gene, D gene, clone size, V gene, CDR3 protein, CDR3 DNA. A D gene is named only where the DNA matches it firmly. Expanded clones are given a class, and other clones once, few, many or no size at all.

TRBJ1-2	TRBD1	NA	TRBV9	CASSVDTGAGYGYTF	TGTGCCAGCAGCGTAGATACAGGGGCCGGTTATGGCTACACCTTC
TRBJ2-2	TRBD1	NA	TRBV11-2	CASSPSTGGNTGELFF	TGTGCCAGCAGCCCCTCCACAGGGGGTAACACCGGGGAGCTGTTTTTT
TRBJ2-1	TRBD2	few	TRBV18	CASSPPPSGRSNEQFF	TGTGCCAGCTCACCACCGCCTAGCGGGAGAAGCAATGAGCAGTTCTTC
TRBJ2-5	TRBD1	NA	TRBV7-9	CASSPQTGEWETQYF	TGTGCCAGCAGCCCTCAGACAGGGGAATGGGAGACCCAGTACTTC
TRBJ2-3	NA	NA	TRBV4-2	CASSRAQTEDTQYF	TGTGCCAGCAGCCGAGCGCAAACCGAAGATACGCAGTATTTT
TRBJ2-1	NA	NA	TRBV19	CASSIDANNEQFF	TGTGCCAGTAGTATAGATGCCAACAATGAGCAGTTCTTC
TRBJ1-4	NA	NA	TRBV28	CASSLPGATNEKLFF	TGTGCCAGCAGTCTCCCGGGGGCCACTAATGAAAAACTGTTTTTT
TRBJ2-3	NA	NA	TRBV9	CASTGTGTSTDTQYF	TGTGCCAGCACCGGGACCGGGACTAGCACAGATACGCAGTATTTT
TRBJ2-1	TRBD1	NA	TRBV2	CASRGQVSYNEQFF	TGTGCCAGCAGAGGACAGGTTTCCTACAATGAGCAGTTCTTC
TRBJ1-2	NA	once	TRBV7-2	CASSPWTIPGYTF	TGTGCCAGCAGCCCATGGACTATTCCGGGCTACACCTTC
TRBJ2-2	NA	NA	TRBV7-8	CASSLNRASGELFF	TGTGCCAGCAGCTTAAACCGGGCATCCGGGGAGCTGTTTTTT
TRBJ1-5	NA	NA	TRBV30	CAWSSTGQPQHF	TGTGCCTGGAGTTCCACCGGGCAGCCCCAGCATTTT